Listed below are T cell receptor beta chains from one sample, sequenced in a study of PD-1 blockade in classical Hodgkin lymphoma. Clones were read by immunoSEQ multiplex PCR, and TCRdb kept only the in-frame ones, dropping some. The table shows fewer than 70,000 clones, with around 89% occurring only once. Sequencing used peripheral blood mononuclear cells (PBMCs), obtained before the second cycle of nivolumab. The source is a human donor with classical Hodgkin lymphoma. CDR3s include the opening cysteine and the closing phenylalanine or tryptophan. The D gene is left open where the match is weak. Size tells how often a clone was seen (once, few, many) or the class of an expanded clone, and some rows leave it out.

d_call: -
clone_size: -
j_call: TRBJ2-7
v_call: TRBV6-5
cdr3_nt: TGTGCCAGCAGTTACAACAGGGATTACGAGCAGTACTTC
cdr3_aa: CASSYNRDYEQYF

d_call: TRBD1
clone_size: once
j_call: TRBJ1-2
v_call: TRBV19
cdr3_nt: TGTGCCAGTAGTATAGGCGGACAGGGGGCGTCTTATGGCTACACCTTC
cdr3_aa: CASSIGGQGASYGYTF

d_call: -
clone_size: -
j_call: TRBJ1-1
v_call: TRBV7-8
cdr3_nt: TGTGCCAGCAGCTTAGTAAATGGGAACACTGAAGCTTTCTTT
cdr3_aa: CASSLVNGNTEAFF

d_call: TRBD1
clone_size: -
j_call: TRBJ2-2
v_call: TRBV5-1
cdr3_nt: TGCGCCAGCAGCGTGGGACAGCCGGGCACCGGGGAGCTGTTTTTT
cdr3_aa: CASSVGQPGTGELFF

d_call: -
clone_size: few
j_call: TRBJ1-1
v_call: TRBV27
cdr3_nt: TGTGCCAGCAGTTTGGCAGGGGACTGGAACACTGAAGCTTTCTTT
cdr3_aa: CASSLAGDWNTEAFF

d_call: TRBD2
clone_size: -
j_call: TRBJ2-3
v_call: TRBV29-1
cdr3_nt: TGCAGCGTTGAAGTGGCGGGGGGTTACTATAGCACAGATACGCAGTATTTT
cdr3_aa: CSVEVAGGYYSTDTQYF

d_call: TRBD1
clone_size: -
j_call: TRBJ1-6
v_call: TRBV5-1
cdr3_nt: TGCGCCAGCAGCTTGCTGGGACAGGGGGCATCACCCCTCCACTTT
cdr3_aa: CASSLLGQGASPLHF

d_call: -
clone_size: -
j_call: TRBJ1-5
v_call: TRBV25-1
cdr3_nt: TGTGCCAGCAGTGACTACAGCGATCAGCCCCAGCATTTT
cdr3_aa: CASSDYSDQPQHF

d_call: -
clone_size: -
j_call: TRBJ1-6
v_call: TRBV5-1
cdr3_nt: TGCGCCAGCAGTGCAAACAGGGCTTCGGGTAATTCACCCCTCCACTTT
cdr3_aa: CASSANRASGNSPLHF

d_call: -
clone_size: once
j_call: TRBJ1-5
v_call: TRBV5-6
cdr3_nt: TGTGCCAGCAGCTTTTGGGGGGAAGGGCAGCCCCAGCATTTT
cdr3_aa: CASSFWGEGQPQHF

d_call: TRBD2
clone_size: once
j_call: TRBJ2-3
v_call: TRBV7-2
cdr3_nt: TGTGCCAGCAGCCGGACTAGCGGGGGTAGCACAGATACGCAGTATTTT
cdr3_aa: CASSRTSGGSTDTQYF

d_call: -
clone_size: -
j_call: TRBJ1-4
v_call: TRBV5-1
cdr3_nt: TGCGCCAGCAGCTTGGAGGGAGCTAATGAAAAACTGTTTTTT
cdr3_aa: CASSLEGANEKLFF

d_call: TRBD1
clone_size: -
j_call: TRBJ2-7
v_call: TRBV7-9
cdr3_nt: TGTGCCAGCAGCTGGGACAGGGGGCTGAGGGAGACGGGCGAGCAGTACTTC
cdr3_aa: CASSWDRGLRETGEQYF

d_call: TRBD1
clone_size: -
j_call: TRBJ1-6
v_call: TRBV7-9
cdr3_nt: TGTGCCAGCAGCTTAGACAGGGGCCTTAATTCACCCCTCCACTTT
cdr3_aa: CASSLDRGLNSPLHF

d_call: TRBD2
clone_size: -
j_call: TRBJ2-1
v_call: TRBV5-1
cdr3_nt: TGCGCCAGCAGCCTCGGGACTAGCGGGGATGAGCAGTTCTTC
cdr3_aa: CASSLGTSGDEQFF

d_call: TRBD2
clone_size: -
j_call: TRBJ2-1
v_call: TRBV9
cdr3_nt: TGTGCCAGCAGCGTAGTTGGCGGGGGCTCCTACAATGAGCAGTTCTTC
cdr3_aa: CASSVVGGGSYNEQFF

d_call: -
clone_size: once
j_call: TRBJ2-7
v_call: TRBV5-1
cdr3_nt: TGCGCCAGCAGCAGTACCGGGACTCCATCCTACGAGCAGTACTTC
cdr3_aa: CASSSTGTPSYEQYF

d_call: -
clone_size: -
j_call: TRBJ2-1
v_call: TRBV9
cdr3_nt: TGTGCCAGCAGCTGGGGACCTTACAATGAGCAGTTCTTC
cdr3_aa: CASSWGPYNEQFF

d_call: TRBD1
clone_size: -
j_call: TRBJ1-1
v_call: TRBV4-1
cdr3_nt: TGCGCCAGCAGCCAAGTGGGACAGGTGAACACTGAAGCTTTCTTT
cdr3_aa: CASSQVGQVNTEAFF

d_call: -
clone_size: once
j_call: TRBJ2-2
v_call: TRBV5-1
cdr3_nt: TGCGCCAGCAGCTTGGTGGGGCGGGCGAACACCGGGGAGCTGTTTTTT
cdr3_aa: CASSLVGRANTGELFF

d_call: -
clone_size: -
j_call: TRBJ1-1
v_call: TRBV11-3
cdr3_nt: TGTGCCAGCAGCCCGGGACGATCGAACACTGAAGCTTTCTTT
cdr3_aa: CASSPGRSNTEAFF

d_call: -
clone_size: -
j_call: TRBJ2-7
v_call: TRBV5-1
cdr3_nt: TGCGCCAGCAGCGCCGGGACCTACGAGCAGTACTTC
cdr3_aa: CASSAGTYEQYF

d_call: -
clone_size: -
j_call: TRBJ1-2
v_call: TRBV5-6
cdr3_nt: TGTGCCAGCAGGATGGGCCAGATAGTCCCCTACACCTTC
cdr3_aa: CASRMGQIVPYTF

d_call: -
clone_size: -
j_call: TRBJ2-3
v_call: TRBV10-3
cdr3_nt: TGTGCCATCAGATTCCGGGCCCAGACAGATACGCAGTATTTT
cdr3_aa: CAIRFRAQTDTQYF

d_call: TRBD1
clone_size: -
j_call: TRBJ2-7
v_call: TRBV11-2
cdr3_nt: TGTGCCAGCAGCTCGGCTAGGACAGGGAAATCCTACGAGCAGTACTTC
cdr3_aa: CASSSARTGKSYEQYF

d_call: -
clone_size: -
j_call: TRBJ2-3
v_call: TRBV5-1
cdr3_nt: TGCGCCAGCAGCTTTGGGAGGAGCACAGATACGCAGTATTTT
cdr3_aa: CASSFGRSTDTQYF

d_call: -
clone_size: once
j_call: TRBJ2-7
v_call: TRBV11-2
cdr3_nt: TGTGCCAGCAGCTTAGATCACGGAAACTACGAGCAGTACTTC
cdr3_aa: CASSLDHGNYEQYF

d_call: TRBD2
clone_size: -
j_call: TRBJ2-5
v_call: TRBV5-1
cdr3_nt: TGCGCCAGCAGCCCGGGACTAGCGGGGTATAAAGAGACCCAGTACTTC
cdr3_aa: CASSPGLAGYKETQYF

d_call: -
clone_size: -
j_call: TRBJ2-2
v_call: TRBV25-1
cdr3_nt: TGTGCCAGCAGTAGGCTAAGCGGGGAGCTGTTTTTT
cdr3_aa: CASSRLSGELFF

d_call: -
clone_size: -
j_call: TRBJ1-3
v_call: TRBV30
cdr3_nt: TGTGCCTGCCCGGGGGTATCTGGAAACACCATATATTTT
cdr3_aa: CACPGVSGNTIYF

d_call: TRBD1
clone_size: -
j_call: TRBJ1-1
v_call: TRBV6-1
cdr3_nt: TGTGCCAGCAGTGAAGCGCAATCAGGGGGCACTGAAGCTTTCTTT
cdr3_aa: CASSEAQSGGTEAFF

d_call: -
clone_size: -
j_call: TRBJ1-1
v_call: TRBV7-8
cdr3_nt: TGTGCCAGCAGCTGGGGACCTGACACTGAAGCTTTCTTT
cdr3_aa: CASSWGPDTEAFF

d_call: TRBD1
clone_size: -
j_call: TRBJ2-1
v_call: TRBV6-5
cdr3_nt: TGTGCCAGCAGACAACAGGGGGCCAATTACAATGAGCAGTTCTTC
cdr3_aa: CASRQQGANYNEQFF

d_call: -
clone_size: -
j_call: TRBJ1-3
v_call: TRBV5-1
cdr3_nt: TGCGCCAGCAGTTCGGACGGCTCTGGAAACACCATATATTTT
cdr3_aa: CASSSDGSGNTIYF

d_call: -
clone_size: -
j_call: TRBJ1-4
v_call: TRBV5-1
cdr3_nt: TGCGCCAGCAGCCCACTCACACAGGGATCTAATGAAAAACTGTTTTTT
cdr3_aa: CASSPLTQGSNEKLFF

d_call: TRBD2
clone_size: -
j_call: TRBJ2-7
v_call: TRBV14
cdr3_nt: TGTGCCAGCAGCCTTTCGGGGGGGGCCGAGCAGTACTTC
cdr3_aa: CASSLSGGAEQYF

d_call: -
clone_size: -
j_call: TRBJ1-1
v_call: TRBV2
cdr3_nt: TGTGCCAGCAGAGGGGAGATGAACACTGAAGCTTTCTTT
cdr3_aa: CASRGEMNTEAFF